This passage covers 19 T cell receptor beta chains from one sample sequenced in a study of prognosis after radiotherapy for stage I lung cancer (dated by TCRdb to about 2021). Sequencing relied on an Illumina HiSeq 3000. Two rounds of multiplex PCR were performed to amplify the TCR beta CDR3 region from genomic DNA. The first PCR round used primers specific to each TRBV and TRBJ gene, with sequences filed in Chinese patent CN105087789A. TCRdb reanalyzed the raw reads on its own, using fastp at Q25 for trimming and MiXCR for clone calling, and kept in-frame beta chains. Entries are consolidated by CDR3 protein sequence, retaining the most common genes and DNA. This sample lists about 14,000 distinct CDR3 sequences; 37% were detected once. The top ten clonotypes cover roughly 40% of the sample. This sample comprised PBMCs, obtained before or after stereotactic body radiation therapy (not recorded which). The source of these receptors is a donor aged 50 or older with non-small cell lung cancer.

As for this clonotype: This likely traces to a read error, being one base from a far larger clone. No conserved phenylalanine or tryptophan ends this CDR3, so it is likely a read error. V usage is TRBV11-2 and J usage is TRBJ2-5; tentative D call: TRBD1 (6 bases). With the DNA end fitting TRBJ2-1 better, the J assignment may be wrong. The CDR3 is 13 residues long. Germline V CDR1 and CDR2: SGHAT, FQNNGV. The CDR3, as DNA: TGTGCCAGCAGCTTATTACAGGGCGATGAGCAGTTCTAC. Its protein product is CASSLLQGDEQFY.

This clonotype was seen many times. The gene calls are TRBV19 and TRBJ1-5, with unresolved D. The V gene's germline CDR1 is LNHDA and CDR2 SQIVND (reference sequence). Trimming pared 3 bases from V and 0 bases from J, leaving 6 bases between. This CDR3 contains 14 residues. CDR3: CASSIDGSNQPQHF. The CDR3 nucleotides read TGTGCCAGTAGTATTGACGGTAGCAATCAGCCCCAGCATTTT.

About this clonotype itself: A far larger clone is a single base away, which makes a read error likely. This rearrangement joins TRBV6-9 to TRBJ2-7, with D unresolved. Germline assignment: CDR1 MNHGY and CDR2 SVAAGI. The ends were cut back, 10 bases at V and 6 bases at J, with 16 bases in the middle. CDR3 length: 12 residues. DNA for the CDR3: TGTGCCATCAGCCCCGGGCCCCCCGAGCAGTACTTC. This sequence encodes CAISPGPPEQYF.

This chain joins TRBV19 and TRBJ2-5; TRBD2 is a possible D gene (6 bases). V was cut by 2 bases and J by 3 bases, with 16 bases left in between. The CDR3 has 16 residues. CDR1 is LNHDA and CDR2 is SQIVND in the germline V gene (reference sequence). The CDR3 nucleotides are TGTGCCAGTAGTATATCGGGGGTCCCGAGTGAAGAGACCCAGTACTTC. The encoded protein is CASSISGVPSEETQYF.

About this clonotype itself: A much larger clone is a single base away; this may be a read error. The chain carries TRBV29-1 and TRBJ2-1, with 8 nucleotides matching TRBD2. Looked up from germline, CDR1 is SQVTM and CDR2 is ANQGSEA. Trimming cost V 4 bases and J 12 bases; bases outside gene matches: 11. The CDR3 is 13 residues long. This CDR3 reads CSVGFRGGGGQFF. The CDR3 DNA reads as TGCAGCGTTGGTTTTCGGGGGGGAGGTGGGCAGTTCTTC.

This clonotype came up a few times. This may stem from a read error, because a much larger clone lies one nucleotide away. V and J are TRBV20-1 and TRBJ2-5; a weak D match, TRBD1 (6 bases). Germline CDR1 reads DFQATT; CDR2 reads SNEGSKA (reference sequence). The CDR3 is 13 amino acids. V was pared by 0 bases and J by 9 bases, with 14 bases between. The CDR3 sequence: CSARDQGSGAQYF. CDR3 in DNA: TGCAGTGCTAGAGATCAAGGGTCAGGGGCCCAGTACTTC.

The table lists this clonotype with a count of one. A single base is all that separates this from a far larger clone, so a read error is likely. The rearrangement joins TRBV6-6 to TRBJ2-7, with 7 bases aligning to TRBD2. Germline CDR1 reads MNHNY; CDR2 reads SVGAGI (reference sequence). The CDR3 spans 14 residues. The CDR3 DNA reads TGTGCCAGCAGCCGGATAGCGGGCTCCTACGATCAGTACTTC. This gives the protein CASSRIAGSYDQYF.

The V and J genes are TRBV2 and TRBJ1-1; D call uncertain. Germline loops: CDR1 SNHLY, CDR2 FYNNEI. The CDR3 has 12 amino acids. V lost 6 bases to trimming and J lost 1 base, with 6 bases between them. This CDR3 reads CASRLPNTEAFF. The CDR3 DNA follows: TGTGCCAGCAGACTCCCGAACACTGAAGCTTTCTTT.

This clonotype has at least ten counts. CDR3 amino acids: CASRGLGTGEEKLFF. Here the CDR3 DNA reads TGTGCCAGTAGAGGGTTGGGGACAGGGGAGGAAAAACTGTTTTTT. This chain joins TRBV19 and TRBJ1-4, with 10 bases lining up with TRBD1. CDR1 LNHDA and CDR2 SQIVND come from the germline V gene (reference sequence). This CDR3 spans 15 amino acids. V gave up 6 bases and J gave up 8 bases; unmatched junction bases: 9.

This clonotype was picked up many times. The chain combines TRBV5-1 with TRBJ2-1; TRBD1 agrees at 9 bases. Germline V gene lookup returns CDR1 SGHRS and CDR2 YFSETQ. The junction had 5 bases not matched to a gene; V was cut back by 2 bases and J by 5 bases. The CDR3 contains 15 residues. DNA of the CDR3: TGCGCCAGCAGCTTACAGGGGGCCCCAGACAATGAGCAGTTCTTC. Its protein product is CASSLQGAPDNEQFF.

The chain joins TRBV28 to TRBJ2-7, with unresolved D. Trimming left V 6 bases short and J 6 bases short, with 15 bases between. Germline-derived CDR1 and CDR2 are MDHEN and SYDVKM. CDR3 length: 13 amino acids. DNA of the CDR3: TGTGCCAGCAGACATGGACGAACCTTCGAGCAGTACTTC. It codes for CASRHGRTFEQYF.

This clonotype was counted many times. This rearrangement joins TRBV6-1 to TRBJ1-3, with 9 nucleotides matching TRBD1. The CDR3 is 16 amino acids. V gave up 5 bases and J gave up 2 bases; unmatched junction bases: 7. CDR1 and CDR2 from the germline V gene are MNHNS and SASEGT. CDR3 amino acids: CASSTRQGGPGNTIYF. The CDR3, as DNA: TGTGCCAGCAGTACCCGACAGGGGGGGCCTGGAAACACCATATATTTT.

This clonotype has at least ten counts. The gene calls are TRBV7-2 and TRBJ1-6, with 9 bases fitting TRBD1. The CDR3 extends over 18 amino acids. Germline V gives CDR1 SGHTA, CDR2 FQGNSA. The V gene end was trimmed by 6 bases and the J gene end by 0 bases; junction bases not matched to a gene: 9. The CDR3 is CASRFTGGGSSYNSPLHF. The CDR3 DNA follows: TGTGCCAGCAGATTCACAGGGGGCGGGAGCTCCTATAATTCACCCCTCCACTTT.

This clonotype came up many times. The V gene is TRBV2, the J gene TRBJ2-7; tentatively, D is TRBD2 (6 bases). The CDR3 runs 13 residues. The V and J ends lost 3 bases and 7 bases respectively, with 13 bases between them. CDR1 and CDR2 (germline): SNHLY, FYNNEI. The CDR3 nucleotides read TGTGCCAGCAGTGACTCGACTAGGGTGGAGCAGTACTTC. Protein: CASSDSTRVEQYF. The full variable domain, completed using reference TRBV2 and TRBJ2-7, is EPEVTQTPSHQVTQMGQEVILRCVPISNHLYFYWYRQILGQKVEFLVSFYNNEISEKSEIFDDQFSVERPDGSNFTLKIRSTKLEDSAMYFCASSDSTRVEQYFGPGTRLTVT.

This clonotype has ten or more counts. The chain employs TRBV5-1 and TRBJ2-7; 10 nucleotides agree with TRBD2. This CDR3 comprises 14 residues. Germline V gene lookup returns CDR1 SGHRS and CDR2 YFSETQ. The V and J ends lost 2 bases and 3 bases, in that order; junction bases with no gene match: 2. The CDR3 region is CASSFTSGNYEQYF. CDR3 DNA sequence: TGCGCCAGCAGCTTCACTAGCGGGAACTACGAGCAGTACTTC.

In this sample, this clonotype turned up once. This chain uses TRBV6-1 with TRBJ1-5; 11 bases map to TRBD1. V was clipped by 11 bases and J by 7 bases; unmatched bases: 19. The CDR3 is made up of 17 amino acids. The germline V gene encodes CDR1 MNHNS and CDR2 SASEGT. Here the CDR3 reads CAPSEQFLGQGDQPQHF. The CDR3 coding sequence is TGTGCCCCATCCGAGCAGTTTCTGGGACAGGGGGACCAGCCCCAGCATTTT.

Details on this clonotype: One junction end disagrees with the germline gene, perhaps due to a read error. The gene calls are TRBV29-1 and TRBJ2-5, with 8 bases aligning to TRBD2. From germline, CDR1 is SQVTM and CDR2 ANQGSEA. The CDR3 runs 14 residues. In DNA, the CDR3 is TGCAGCGTGGGATGTGCGGGAGGTCTGGAGACCCGGTACTTC. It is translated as CSVGCAGGLETRYF.

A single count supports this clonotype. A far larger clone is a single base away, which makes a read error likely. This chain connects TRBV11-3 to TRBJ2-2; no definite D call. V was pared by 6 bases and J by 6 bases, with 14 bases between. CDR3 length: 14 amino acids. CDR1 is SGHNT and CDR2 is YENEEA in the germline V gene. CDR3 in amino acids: CASSSNVGSGELFF. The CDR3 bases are TGTGCCAGCAGTTCGAACGTCGGCTCCGGGGAGCTGTTTTTT.

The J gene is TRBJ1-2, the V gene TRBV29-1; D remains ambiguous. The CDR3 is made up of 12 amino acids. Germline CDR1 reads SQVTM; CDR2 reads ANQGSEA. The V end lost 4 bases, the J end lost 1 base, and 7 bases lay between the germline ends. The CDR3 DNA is TGCAGCGTTGTGAAGCGTAACTATGGCTACACCTTC. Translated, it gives CSVVKRNYGYTF.